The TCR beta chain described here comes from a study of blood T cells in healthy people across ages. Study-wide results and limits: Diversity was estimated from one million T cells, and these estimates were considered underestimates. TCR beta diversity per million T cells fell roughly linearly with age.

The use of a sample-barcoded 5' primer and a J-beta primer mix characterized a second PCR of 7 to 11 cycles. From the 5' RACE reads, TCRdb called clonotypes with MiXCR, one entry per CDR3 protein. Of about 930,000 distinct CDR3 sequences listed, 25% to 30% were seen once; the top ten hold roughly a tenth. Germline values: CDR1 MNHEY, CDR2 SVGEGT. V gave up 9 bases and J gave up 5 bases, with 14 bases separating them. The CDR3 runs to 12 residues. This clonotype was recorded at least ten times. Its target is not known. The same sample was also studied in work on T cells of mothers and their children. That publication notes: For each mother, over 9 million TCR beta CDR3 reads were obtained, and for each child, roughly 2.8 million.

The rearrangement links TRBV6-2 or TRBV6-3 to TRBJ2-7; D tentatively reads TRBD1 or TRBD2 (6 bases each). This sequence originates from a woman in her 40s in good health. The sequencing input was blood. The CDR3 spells CASTGRLNEQYF. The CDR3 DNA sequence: TGTGCCAGTACAGGGAGGCTGAACGAGCAGTACTTC.